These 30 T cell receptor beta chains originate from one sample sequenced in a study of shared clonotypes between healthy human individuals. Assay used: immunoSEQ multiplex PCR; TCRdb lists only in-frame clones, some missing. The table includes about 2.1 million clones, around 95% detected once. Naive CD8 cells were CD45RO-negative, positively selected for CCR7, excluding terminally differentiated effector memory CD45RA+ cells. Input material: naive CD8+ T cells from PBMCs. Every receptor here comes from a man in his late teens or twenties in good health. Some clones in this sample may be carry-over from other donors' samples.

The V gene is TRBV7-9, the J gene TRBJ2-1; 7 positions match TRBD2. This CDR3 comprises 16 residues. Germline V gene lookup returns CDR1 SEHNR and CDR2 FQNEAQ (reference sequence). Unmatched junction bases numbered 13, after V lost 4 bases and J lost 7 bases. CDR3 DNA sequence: TGTGCCAGCAGCTCCCGACTAGCCGACGAGCTGAATGAGCAGTTCTTC. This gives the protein CASSSRLADELNEQFF.

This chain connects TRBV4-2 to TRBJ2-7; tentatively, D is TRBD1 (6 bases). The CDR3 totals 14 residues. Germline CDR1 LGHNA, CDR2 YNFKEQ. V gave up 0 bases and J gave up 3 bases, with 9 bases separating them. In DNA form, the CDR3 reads TGTGCCAGCAGCCAAGATTGGGACATCTACGAGCAGTACTTC. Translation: CASSQDWDIYEQYF.

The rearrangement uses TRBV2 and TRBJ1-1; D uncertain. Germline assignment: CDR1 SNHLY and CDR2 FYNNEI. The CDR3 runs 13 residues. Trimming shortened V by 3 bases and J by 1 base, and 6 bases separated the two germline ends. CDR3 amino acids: CASSDHPNTEAFF. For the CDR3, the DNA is TGTGCCAGCAGTGACCACCCGAACACTGAAGCTTTCTTT.

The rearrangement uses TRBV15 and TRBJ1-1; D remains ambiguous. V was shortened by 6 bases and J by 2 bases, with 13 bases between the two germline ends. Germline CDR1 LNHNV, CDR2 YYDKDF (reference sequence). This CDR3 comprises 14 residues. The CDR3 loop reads CATRGTERNTEAFF. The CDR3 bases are TGTGCCACCAGAGGTACAGAGAGAAACACTGAAGCTTTCTTT.

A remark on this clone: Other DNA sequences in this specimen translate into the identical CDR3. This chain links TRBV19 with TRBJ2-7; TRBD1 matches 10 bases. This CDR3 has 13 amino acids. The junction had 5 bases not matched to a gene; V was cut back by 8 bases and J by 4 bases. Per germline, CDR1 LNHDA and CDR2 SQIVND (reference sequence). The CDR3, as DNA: TGTGCCAGTCGGGACAGGGGTGCTTACGAGCAGTACTTC. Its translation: CASRDRGAYEQYF.

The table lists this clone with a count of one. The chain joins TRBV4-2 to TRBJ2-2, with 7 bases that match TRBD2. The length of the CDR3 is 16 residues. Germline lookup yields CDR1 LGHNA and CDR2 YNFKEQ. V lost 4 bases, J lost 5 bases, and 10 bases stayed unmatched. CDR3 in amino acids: CASSPYPGTITGELFF. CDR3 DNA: TGTGCCAGCAGCCCATACCCCGGGACTATAACCGGGGAGCTGTTTTTT.

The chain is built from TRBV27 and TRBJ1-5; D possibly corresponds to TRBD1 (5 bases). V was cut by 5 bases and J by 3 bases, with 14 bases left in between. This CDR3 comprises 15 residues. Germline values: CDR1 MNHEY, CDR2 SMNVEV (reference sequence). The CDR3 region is CASSPGTSSNQPQHF. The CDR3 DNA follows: TGTGCCAGCAGTCCGGGGACCTCCTCCAATCAGCCCCAGCATTTT.

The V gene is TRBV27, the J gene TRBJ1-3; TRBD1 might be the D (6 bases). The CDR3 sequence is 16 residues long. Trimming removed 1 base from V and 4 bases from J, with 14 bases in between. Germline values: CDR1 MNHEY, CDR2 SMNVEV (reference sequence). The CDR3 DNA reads TGTGCCAGCAGTTTATATTTTGGGGGACAAGGAAACACCATATATTTT. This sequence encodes CASSLYFGGQGNTIYF.

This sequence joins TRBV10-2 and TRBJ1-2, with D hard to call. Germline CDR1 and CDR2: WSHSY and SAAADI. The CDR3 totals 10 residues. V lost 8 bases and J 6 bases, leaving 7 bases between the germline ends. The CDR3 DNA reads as TGCGCCAGCGTTGAAGATGGCTACACCTTC. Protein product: CASVEDGYTF.

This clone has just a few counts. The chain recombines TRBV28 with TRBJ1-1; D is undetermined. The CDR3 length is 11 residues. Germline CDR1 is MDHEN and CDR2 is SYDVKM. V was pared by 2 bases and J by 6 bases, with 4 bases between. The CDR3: CASSLGPEAFF. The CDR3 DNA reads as TGTGCCAGCAGTTTAGGGCCTGAAGCTTTCTTT.

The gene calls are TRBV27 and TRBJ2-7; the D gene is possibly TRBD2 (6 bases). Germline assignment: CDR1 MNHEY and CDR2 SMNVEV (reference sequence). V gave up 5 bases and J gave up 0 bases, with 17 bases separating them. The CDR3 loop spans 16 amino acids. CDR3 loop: CASSPFSSAASYEQYF. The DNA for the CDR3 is TGTGCCAGCAGTCCCTTTTCTAGCGCGGCCTCCTACGAGCAGTACTTC.

The CDR3 nucleotides are TGTGCCAGCAGCGCGAGGGGTTCTCTCAATGAGCAGTTCTTC. Translation: CASSARGSLNEQFF. This chain connects TRBV9 to TRBJ2-1, with D perhaps TRBD1 or TRBD2 (5 bases each). CDR3 length: 14 amino acids. V was cut by 3 bases and J by 6 bases, with 13 bases left in between. Germline V gene sequence: CDR1 SGDLS, CDR2 YYNGEE. The full variable domain, completed using reference TRBV9 and TRBJ2-1, is DSGVTQTPKHLITATGQRVTLRCSPRSGDLSVYWYQQSLDQGLQFLIQYYNGEERAKGNILERFSAQQFPDLHSELNLSSLELGDSALYFCASSARGSLNEQFFGPGTRLTVL.

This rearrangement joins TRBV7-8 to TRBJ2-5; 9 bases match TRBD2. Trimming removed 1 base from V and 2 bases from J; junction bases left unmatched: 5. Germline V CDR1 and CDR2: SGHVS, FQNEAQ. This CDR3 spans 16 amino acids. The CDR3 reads CASSLVLAGPQETQYF. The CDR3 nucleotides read TGTGCCAGCAGCTTAGTTCTAGCGGGACCACAAGAGACCCAGTACTTC.

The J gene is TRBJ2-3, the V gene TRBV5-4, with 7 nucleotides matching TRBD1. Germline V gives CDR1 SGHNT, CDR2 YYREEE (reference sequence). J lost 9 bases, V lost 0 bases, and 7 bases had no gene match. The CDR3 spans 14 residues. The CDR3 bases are TGTGCCAGCAGCTTGGCACAGGGGATTCCGACGCAGTATTTT. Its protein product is CASSLAQGIPTQYF.

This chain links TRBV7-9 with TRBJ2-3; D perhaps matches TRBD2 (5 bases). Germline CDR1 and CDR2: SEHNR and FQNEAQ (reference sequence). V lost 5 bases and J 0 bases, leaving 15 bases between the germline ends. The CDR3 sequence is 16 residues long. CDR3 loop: CASSPRLAVSTDTQYF. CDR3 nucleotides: TGTGCCAGCAGCCCCAGGCTAGCAGTGAGCACAGATACGCAGTATTTT. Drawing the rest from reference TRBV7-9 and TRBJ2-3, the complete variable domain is DTGVSQNPRHKITKRGQNVTFRCDPISEHNRLYWYRQTLGQGPEFLTYFQNEAQLEKSRLLSDRFSAERPKGSFSTLEIQRTEQGDSAMYLCASSPRLAVSTDTQYFGPGTRLTVL.

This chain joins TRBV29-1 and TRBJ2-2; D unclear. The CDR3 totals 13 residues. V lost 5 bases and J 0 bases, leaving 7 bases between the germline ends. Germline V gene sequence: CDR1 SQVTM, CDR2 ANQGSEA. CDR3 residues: CSVRKANTGELFF. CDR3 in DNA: TGCAGCGTTCGTAAAGCGAACACCGGGGAGCTGTTTTTT.

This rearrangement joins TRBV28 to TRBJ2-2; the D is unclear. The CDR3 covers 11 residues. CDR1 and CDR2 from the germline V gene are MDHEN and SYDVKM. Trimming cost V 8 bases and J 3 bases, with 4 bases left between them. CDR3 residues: CASGDTGELFF. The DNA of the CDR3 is TGTGCCAGCGGTGACACCGGGGAGCTGTTTTTT. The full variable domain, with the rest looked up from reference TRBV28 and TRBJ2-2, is DVKVTQSSRYLVKRTGEKVFLECVQDMDHENMFWYRQDPGLGLRLIYFSYDVKMKEKGDIPEGYSVSREKKERFSLILESASTNQTSMYLCASGDTGELFFGEGSRLTVL.

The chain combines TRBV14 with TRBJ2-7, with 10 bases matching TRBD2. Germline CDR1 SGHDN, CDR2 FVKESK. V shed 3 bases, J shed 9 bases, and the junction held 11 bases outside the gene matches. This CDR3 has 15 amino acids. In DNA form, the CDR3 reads TGTGCCAGCAGCCAGGCCGAACCTAGCGGGAGTCCGCAGTACTTC. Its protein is CASSQAEPSGSPQYF.

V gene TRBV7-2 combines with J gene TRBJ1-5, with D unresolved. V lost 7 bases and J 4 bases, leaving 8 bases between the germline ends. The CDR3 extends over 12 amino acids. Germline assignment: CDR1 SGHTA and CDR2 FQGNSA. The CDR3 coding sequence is TGTGCCAGCAACGCAGAGAATCAGCCCCAGCATTTT. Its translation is CASNAENQPQHF.

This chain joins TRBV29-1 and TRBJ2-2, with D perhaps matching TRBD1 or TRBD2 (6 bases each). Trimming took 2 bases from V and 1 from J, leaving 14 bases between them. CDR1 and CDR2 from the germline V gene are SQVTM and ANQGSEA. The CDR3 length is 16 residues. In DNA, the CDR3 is TGCAGCGTTGAACCATCGGAGGGGGGGAACACCGGGGAGCTGTTTTTT. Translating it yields CSVEPSEGGNTGELFF.

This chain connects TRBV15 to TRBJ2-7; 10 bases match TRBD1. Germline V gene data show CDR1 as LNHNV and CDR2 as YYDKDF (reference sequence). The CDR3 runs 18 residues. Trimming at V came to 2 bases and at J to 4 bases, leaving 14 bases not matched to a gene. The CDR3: CATSRRGPGQGKMYEQYF. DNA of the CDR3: TGTGCCACCAGCAGACGGGGACCGGGACAGGGGAAGATGTACGAGCAGTACTTC.

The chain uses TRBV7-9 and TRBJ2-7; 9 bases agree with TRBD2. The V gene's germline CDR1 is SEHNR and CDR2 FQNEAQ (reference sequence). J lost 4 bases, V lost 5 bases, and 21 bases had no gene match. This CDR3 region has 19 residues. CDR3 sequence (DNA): TGTGCCAGCAGCGGGCCGGTCAGGGCGGGAGGGAGTGGTTTGTACGAGCAGTACTTC. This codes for CASSGPVRAGGSGLYEQYF.

The CDR3: CASSLSSRTEAFF. CDR3 sequence (DNA): TGCGCCAGCAGCTTGTCCTCCAGGACTGAAGCTTTCTTT. The chain is built from TRBV5-1 and TRBJ1-1; D is undetermined. The CDR3 is 13 amino acids. Germline V gene data show CDR1 as SGHRS and CDR2 as YFSETQ. Trimming removed 1 base at V and 5 bases at J, with 9 bases between.

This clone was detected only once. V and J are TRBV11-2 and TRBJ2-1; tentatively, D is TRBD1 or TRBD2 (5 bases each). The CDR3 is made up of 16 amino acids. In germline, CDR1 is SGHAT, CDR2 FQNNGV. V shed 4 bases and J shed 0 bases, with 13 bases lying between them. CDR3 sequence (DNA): TGTGCCAGCAGCTCCGAGGGGAGATTCTCCTACAATGAGCAGTTCTTC. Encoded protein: CASSSEGRFSYNEQFF.

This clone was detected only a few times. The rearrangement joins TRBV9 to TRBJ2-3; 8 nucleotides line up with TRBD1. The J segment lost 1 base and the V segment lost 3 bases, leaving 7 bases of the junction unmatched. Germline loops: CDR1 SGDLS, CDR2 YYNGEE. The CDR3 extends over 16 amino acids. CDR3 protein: CASSGRPGQGTDTQYF. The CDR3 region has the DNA TGTGCCAGCAGCGGACGTCCGGGACAGGGCACAGATACGCAGTATTTT.

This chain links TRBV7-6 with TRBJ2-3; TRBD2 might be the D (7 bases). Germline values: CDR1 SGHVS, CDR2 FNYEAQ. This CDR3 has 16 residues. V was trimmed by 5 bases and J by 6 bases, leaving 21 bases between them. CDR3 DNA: TGTGCCAGCAGCAGAATAGAACAGGGAGGGATGGATACGCAGTATTTT. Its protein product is CASSRIEQGGMDTQYF.

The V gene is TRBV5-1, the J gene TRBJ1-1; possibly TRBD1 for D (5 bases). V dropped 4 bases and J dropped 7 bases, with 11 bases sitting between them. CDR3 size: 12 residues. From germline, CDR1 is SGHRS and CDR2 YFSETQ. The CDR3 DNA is TGCGCCAGCAGCCAAACAGGAGGTGAAGCTTTCTTT. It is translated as CASSQTGGEAFF.

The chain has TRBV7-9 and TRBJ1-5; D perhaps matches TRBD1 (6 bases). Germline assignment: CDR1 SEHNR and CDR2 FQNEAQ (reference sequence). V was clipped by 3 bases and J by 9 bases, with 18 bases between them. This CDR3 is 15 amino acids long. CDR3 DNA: TGTGCCAGCAGCTTGACGACCGAGCCGGGGGCGCCCCAGCATTTT. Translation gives CASSLTTEPGAPQHF.

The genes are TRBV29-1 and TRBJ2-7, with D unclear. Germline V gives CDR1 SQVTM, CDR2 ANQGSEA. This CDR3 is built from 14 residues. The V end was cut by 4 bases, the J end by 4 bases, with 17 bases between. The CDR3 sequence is CSVASPRSLYEQYF. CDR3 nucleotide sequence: TGCAGCGTTGCCTCCCCTAGGAGCCTTTACGAGCAGTACTTC.

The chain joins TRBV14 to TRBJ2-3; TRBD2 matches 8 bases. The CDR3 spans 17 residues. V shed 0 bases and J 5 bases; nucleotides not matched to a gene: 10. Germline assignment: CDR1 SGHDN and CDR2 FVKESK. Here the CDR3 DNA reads TGTGCCAGCAGCCAAGATCCGTGGCGGGAGGAAGGAGATACGCAGTATTTT. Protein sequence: CASSQDPWREEGDTQYF.